These 17 T cell receptor beta chains were all obtained from the same sample, sequenced in a study of Ad26.COV2.S vaccination and SARS-CoV-2 variants. Treatment reported: some 20 received Ad26.COV2.S at low or high dose, single or two shots; about five received placebo; per-sample allocation not given. Specimen acquisition occurred on day 63 following the initial vaccine or placebo injection. The method was immunoSEQ multiplex PCR; TCRdb's version includes in-frame clones alone and lacks a portion of them. The data contain roughly 400,000 clones, about 90% of them singletons. Sample: peripheral blood, taken in a trial of Ad26.COV2.S vaccine versus placebo. The receptors were sampled from a person between 18 and 59 years old who received the Ad26.COV2.S COVID-19 vaccine or a placebo.

CDR3 bases: TGTGCCAGCAGACTAGCGGGTTCCTACGAGCAGTACTTC. This translates into CASRLAGSYEQYF. The rearrangement links TRBV3-1 (or the pseudogene TRBV3-2) to TRBJ2-7, with 9 bases aligning to TRBD2. This CDR3 has 13 amino acids. V lost 6 bases to trimming and J lost 1 base; unmatched junction nucleotides: 1. Germline V lookup: CDR1 LGHDT, CDR2 YNNKEL (reference sequence).

The chain recombines TRBV3-1 (or the pseudogene TRBV3-2) with TRBJ2-7; D call uncertain. The CDR3 is made up of 12 amino acids. V lost 0 bases to trimming and J lost 4 bases, with 4 bases between them. The V gene's germline CDR1 is LGHDT and CDR2 YNNKEL (reference sequence). CDR3 region: CASSQDGYEQYF. CDR3 nucleotides: TGTGCCAGCAGCCAAGACGGGTACGAGCAGTACTTC.

This chain connects TRBV10-3 to TRBJ2-3, with a tentative D call TRBD2 (6 bases). The CDR3 loop spans 13 amino acids. Deletions cut 7 bases from V and 0 bases from J, with 8 bases between. Germline V CDR1 and CDR2: ENHRY, SYGVKD. DNA of the CDR3: TGTGCCATCACGGAGGGGAGCACAGATACGCAGTATTTT. As protein: CAITEGSTDTQYF.

This chain links TRBV13 with TRBJ2-2; a possible D gene is TRBD2 (6 bases). V lost 1 base and J 4 bases, leaving 16 bases between the germline ends. From germline, CDR1 is PRHDT and CDR2 FYEKMQ (reference sequence). The CDR3 sequence is 17 residues long. Here the CDR3 DNA reads TGTGCCAGCAGCTTAGAGCCCCCCACTAGCAGCACCGGGGAGCTGTTTTTT. Residues: CASSLEPPTSSTGELFF.

V usage is TRBV9 and J usage is TRBJ1-3; D not resolved. The CDR3 runs 15 residues. From germline, CDR1 is SGDLS and CDR2 YYNGEE. Trimming removed 2 bases from V and 0 bases from J, with 9 bases in between. The CDR3 protein is CASSVTVDSGNTIYF. The CDR3 nucleotides read TGTGCCAGCAGCGTGACGGTTGACTCTGGAAACACCATATATTTT.

The chain uses TRBV4-3 and TRBJ2-3; D possibly matches TRBD1 or TRBD2 (6 bases each). The CDR3 has 18 amino acids. Trimming left V 1 base short and J 3 bases short, with 20 bases between. Germline-derived CDR1 and CDR2 are LGHNA and YSLEER. The CDR3 DNA is TGCGCCAGCAGCCAAGCGACGGCCGGGGGCCGGAGGACAGATACGCAGTATTTT. Amino acid sequence: CASSQATAGGRRTDTQYF.

The V call is TRBV5-8, the J call TRBJ2-7; TRBD2 matches 9 bases. The CDR3 runs to 15 residues. CDR1 is SGHTS and CDR2 is YDEGEE in the germline V gene. V was pared by 4 bases and J by 4 bases, with 9 bases of the junction left unmatched. The CDR3 DNA reads as TGTGCCAGCAGCCCCGCCCGCGGGAGGGCTTACGAGCAGTACTTC. This encodes CASSPARGRAYEQYF.

V and J are TRBV2 and TRBJ2-1; the match to TRBD2 covers 11 bases. CDR3 length: 21 amino acids. The V gene end was trimmed by 6 bases and the J gene end by 1 base; junction bases not matched to a gene: 20. CDR1 and CDR2 from the germline V gene are SNHLY and FYNNEI. The CDR3 sequence: CASRDKNYRLAGKGSYNEQFF. CDR3 in DNA: TGTGCCAGCAGGGACAAGAATTATCGACTAGCGGGAAAGGGGTCCTACAATGAGCAGTTCTTC.

The chain couples TRBV14 to TRBJ1-1, with D unresolved. Per germline, CDR1 SGHDN and CDR2 FVKESK. The CDR3 is made up of 15 amino acids. The germline V and J ends were trimmed by 0 bases and 3 bases, with 11 bases remaining between them. The CDR3 DNA reads as TGTGCCAGCAGCCAAGACGCTCCGGGATACACTGAAGCTTTCTTT. The encoded protein is CASSQDAPGYTEAFF.

The CDR3 DNA is TGTGCCAGCAGCCCCAGACAGGACACCGGGGAGCTGTTTTTT. This gives the protein CASSPRQDTGELFF. V is TRBV7-9 and J is TRBJ2-2; maybe TRBD1 (6 bases). Per germline, CDR1 SEHNR and CDR2 FQNEAQ (reference sequence). This CDR3 is built from 14 residues. Trimming left V 5 bases short and J 3 bases short, with 10 bases between.

J is TRBJ1-1 and V is TRBV7-9; no firm D call. The CDR3 has 15 residues. V was pared by 2 bases and J by 6 bases, with 16 bases between. Germline V gene lookup returns CDR1 SEHNR and CDR2 FQNEAQ (reference sequence). The CDR3 nucleotides are TGTGCCAGCAGCTTAAGTCTTAACAGTTATGCTGAAGCTTTCTTT. Its translation is CASSLSLNSYAEAFF.

The rearrangement uses TRBV27 and TRBJ2-3; unclear D gene. This CDR3 contains 14 residues. CDR1 and CDR2 (germline): MNHEY, SMNVEV (reference sequence). V lost 5 bases and J 0 bases, leaving 9 bases between the germline ends. The CDR3 DNA is TGTGCCAGCAGTCTCACACAAAGCACAGATACGCAGTATTTT. This sequence encodes CASSLTQSTDTQYF.

This rearrangement joins TRBV7-2 to TRBJ2-3; 14 bases fit TRBD2. J lost 1 base, V lost 3 bases, and 6 bases had no gene match. The CDR3 is 18 amino acids. From germline, CDR1 is SGHTA and CDR2 FQGNSA. The CDR3 coding sequence is TGTGCCAGCAGCTTGGGACTGGGACTAGCGGGAGGCACAGATACGCAGTATTTT. Translated, it gives CASSLGLGLAGGTDTQYF.

Comments on this clone: The conserved phenylalanine or tryptophan normally closing the CDR3 is absent here, so this likely arose from a read error. Because the CDR3's place on the DNA is in doubt, the DNA is left out and the CDR3 is given as listed by TCRdb. The chain uses TRBV2 and TRBJ1-2; the D call in the table, TRBD1, was not verified against the DNA. CDR1 is SNHLY and CDR2 is FYNNEI in the germline V gene. The CDR3 has 11 residues if both end residues are counted. The CDR3 loop is CASSGDTLVFI.

The gene calls are TRBV30 and TRBJ2-7; 7 nucleotides match TRBD2. The CDR3 runs 15 residues. J was trimmed by 0 bases and V by 2 bases; bases with no gene match: 7. Germline assignment: CDR1 GTSNPN and CDR2 SVGIG (reference sequence). CDR3 region: CAWSPRLAGSYEQYF. In nucleotides, the CDR3 is TGTGCCTGGAGTCCCAGATTAGCGGGCTCCTACGAGCAGTACTTC.

J is TRBJ2-7 and V is TRBV2; 7 positions match TRBD1. J was trimmed by 3 bases and V by 4 bases; bases with no gene match: 9. This CDR3 is built from 15 residues. The germline V gene encodes CDR1 SNHLY and CDR2 FYNNEI. For the CDR3, the DNA is TGTGCCAGCAGTGCGAACAGGGGACCCGGCTACGAGCAGTACTTC. Amino acid sequence: CASSANRGPGYEQYF.

This chain links TRBV28 with TRBJ2-1; no clear D. The CDR3 extends over 15 amino acids. Trimming shortened V by 2 bases and J by 2 bases, and 10 bases separated the two germline ends. The germline V gene encodes CDR1 MDHEN and CDR2 SYDVKM. CDR3 protein: CASSLLLETYNEQFF. CDR3 coding DNA: TGTGCCAGCAGTTTACTTCTAGAAACCTACAATGAGCAGTTCTTC.